This T cell receptor beta chain was recovered during a study of CD8 T cells in ankylosing spondylitis. Study-wide findings and caveats: A TCR beta motif made of fewer than ten highly homologous variants seemed typical of ankylosing spondylitis blood. In the blood and synovial fluid of reactive arthritis, some motif variants had been previously reported.

This clonotype was recorded many times. The antigen is unknown. Each CDR3 protein gets one entry after TCRdb re-called the 5' RACE reads with MiXCR. The data show under 150,000 distinct CDR3 sequences, with more than 7% seen just once and about 7.1% held by the top ten. The specimen sequenced was synovial fluid, either unsorted or a sorted T cell fraction (not recorded which). This TCR was recovered from a male donor with ankylosing spondylitis.

The CDR3 is CASSTTGEGSPLHF. Written as DNA, the CDR3 is TGTGCCAGCAGCACAACAGGCGAGGGCTCACCCCTCCACTTT. J is TRBJ1-6 and V is TRBV9, with D possibly matching TRBD1 (5 bases). Trimming removed 4 bases from V and 10 bases from J, with 15 bases in between. CDR1 is SGDLS, CDR2 YYNGEE, per germline. The CDR3 contains 14 residues.